This T cell receptor (beta chain) was profiled in a study of cytomegalovirus exposure and HLA in healthy donors. Study-wide results and limits: The study recorded over 150 TCR beta chains that were cytomegalovirus-associated. Some V segments could not be told apart, so they were left out, TRBV6-2 and TRBV6-3 among them. Productive rates of about 87% or about 30% were seen for most TCR beta V segments in an earlier analysis.

This CDR3 contains 16 residues. Losses at the gene ends were 5 bases for V and 5 bases for J; bases not matched to a gene: 10. Germline V CDR1 and CDR2: MDHEN, SYDVKM. About this clone: Its antigen is currently unknown.

The PCR employed 60 Vbeta primers together with 13 Jbeta primers. Profiled with immunoSEQ multiplex PCR; TCRdb holds only in-frame clones, not every one. The table has 150,000 to 200,000 clones, around 81% seen once; the top ten hold roughly 2%. The clonotype originates from a woman under 30 in good health and CMV-seropositive. This sequence joins TRBV28 and TRBJ2-5, with 11 bases that match TRBD2. The sample taken for sequencing was PBMCs. CDR3 nucleotides: TGTGCCAGCAGTCCCTTAGCGGGGGGGGTTAAGGAGACCCAGTACTTC. Amino acid sequence: CASSPLAGGVKETQYF.